This T cell receptor (beta chain) originates from a study of sequential checkpoint blockade in melanoma. Overall study context: Maintenance nivolumab came after either treatment sequence. DNA from 91 pretreatment tumor samples underwent TCRβ immunosequencing. The study, taken as a whole, reports: About 30 times likelier clinical benefit followed increased tumor T-cell fraction and clonality. Mutational load did not correlate with tumor T-cell fraction or clonality.

From germline, CDR1 is SGHDN and CDR2 FVKESK. The CDR3 runs 13 residues. V was cut by 4 bases and J by 0 bases, with 6 bases left in between. Concerning this clone itself: What it recognizes is unknown.

Treatment noted: randomized to nivolumab then ipilimumab (arm A) or the reverse (arm B). Profiling relied on immunoSEQ multiplex PCR, and the TCRdb table lists in-frame clones only, not all of them. The sample lists about 3,400 clones, about 20% occurring once. This receptor was taken from a human donor with melanoma. The chain combines TRBV14 with TRBJ1-2; D uncertain. Material: tumor tissue (inferred from file names), obtained from a patient given nivolumab and ipilimumab in sequence. CDR3 residues: CASSLLTNYGYTF. The CDR3 DNA reads as TGTGCCAGCAGCCTTTTGACTAACTATGGCTACACCTTC. The entire variable domain, with the rest obtained from reference TRBV14 and TRBJ1-2, is as follows: EAGVTQFPSHSVIEKGQTVTLRCDPISGHDNLYWYRRVMGKEIKFLLHFVKESKQDESGMPNNRFLAERTGGTYSTLKVQPAELEDSGVYFCASSLLTNYGYTFGSGTRLTVV.